The clone carrying this T cell receptor (beta chain) showed up many times. The data were taken from a study of response to subunit inactivated influenza vaccine. TCRdb passed the RT-PCR reads through MiXCR, listing each CDR3 protein once. The sample carries about 540,000 distinct CDR3 sequences, under 30% recorded once. The CDR3 runs 14 residues. Germline values: CDR1 SGHAT, CDR2 FQNNGV. V lost 1 base and J 6 bases, leaving 10 bases between the germline ends. These data were likewise used in another study, on T cells expressing NK-cell markers. That investigation notes: Template switching by 5'RACE with UMIs generated the TCR beta cDNA. Sorted CD3+CD56-NKG2C+, CD3+CD56+NKG2C+ and CD3+CD56+NKG2C- T cells supplied the TCR beta repertoires. HCMV seropositivity marked most of the eight sequenced donors; one was seronegative. In several experiments, an anti-gamma-delta TCR antibody restricted sorting to alpha-beta TCR T cells. Topping the CD3+CD56-NKG2C+ fraction as well were these clonotypes, in a handful of donors.

This chain uses TRBV11-2 with TRBJ2-1; no definite D call. The sequence came from a man aged 45-60 years who received an inactivated influenza vaccine. The sequences come from CD4+ T cells sorted from PBMCs, collected about 13 days after vaccination. The CDR3 nucleotides read TGTGCCAGCAGCTTAGTTGGGCAGACCAATGAGCAGTTCTTC. This codes for CASSLVGQTNEQFF.